What follows are 22 T cell receptor beta chains derived from one specimen sequenced in a study of blood T cell repertoires in COVID-19. Sequenced by immunoSEQ multiplex PCR; TCRdb stores in-frame clones only, minus some. The table includes 150,000 to 200,000 clones, about 85% detected once. Input material: peripheral blood. The receptors derive from a person between 70 and 80 years old with COVID-19, enrolled during active disease.

This clone was counted between two and nine times. J is TRBJ1-1 and V is TRBV19, with 9 bases lining up with TRBD1. The CDR3 consists of 17 residues. The germline V gene encodes CDR1 LNHDA and CDR2 SQIVND (reference sequence). Trimming took 5 bases from V and 3 from J; bases not matched to a gene: 13. The CDR3: CASSALTGGSWDTEAFF. The CDR3 coding sequence is TGTGCCAGTAGTGCCCTGACAGGGGGATCGTGGGACACTGAAGCTTTCTTT.

This clone was recorded once. The V and J genes are TRBV11-3 and TRBJ1-1; D unclear. This CDR3 region has 14 residues. CDR1 and CDR2 from the germline V gene are SGHNT and YENEEA. V lost 5 bases to trimming and J lost 1 base, with 11 bases between them. CDR3 in amino acids: CASSLGRANTEAFF. The CDR3 bases are TGTGCCAGCAGCCTCGGGAGGGCGAACACTGAAGCTTTCTTT.

Only a few counts were recorded for this clone. The gene calls are TRBV6-2 or TRBV6-3 and TRBJ2-5; TRBD2 agrees at 9 bases. The CDR3 consists of 21 residues. The germline CDR1 and CDR2 sequences are MNHEY and SVGEGT. The V and J ends lost 0 bases and 2 bases, in that order; junction bases with no gene match: 19. In DNA, the CDR3 is TGTGCCAGCAGTTACTCGCCGCGGGCAGCGGGGGGTTTCCCAGGGCAAGAGACCCAGTACTTC. Encoded protein: CASSYSPRAAGGFPGQETQYF.

The J gene is TRBJ1-2, the V gene TRBV29-1; D gene ambiguous. This CDR3 has 10 residues. Germline V gene data show CDR1 as SQVTM and CDR2 as ANQGSEA. V lost 3 bases to trimming and J lost 7 bases, with 6 bases between them. The CDR3 sequence is CSVDGSGYTF. The DNA of the CDR3 is TGCAGCGTTGATGGCTCTGGCTACACCTTC.

The chain is built from TRBV5-1 and TRBJ2-1, with TRBD1 matching 9 bases. The CDR3 spans 14 residues. V was pared by 1 base and J by 8 bases, with 4 bases of the junction left unmatched. Germline V CDR1 and CDR2: SGHRS, YFSETQ. The CDR3 DNA sequence: TGCGCCAGCAGCTTGAGGACAGGGGTCGATGAGCAGTTCTTC. Translating gives CASSLRTGVDEQFF.

The CDR3, as DNA: TGCGCCAGCAGCCCCCCGCTGACGGCGGGGGGTGAAGCTTTCTTT. This codes for CASSPPLTAGGEAFF. The V call is TRBV5-1, the J call TRBJ1-1; weak D call: TRBD1 (5 bases). The length of the CDR3 is 15 residues. Germline V CDR1 and CDR2: SGHRS, YFSETQ. The ends were cut back, 4 bases at V and 7 bases at J, with 20 bases in the middle.

The chain joins TRBV5-6 to TRBJ2-3; 7 bases align to TRBD1. This CDR3 is 16 amino acids long. Germline lookup yields CDR1 SGHDT and CDR2 YYEEEE. V was pared by 4 bases and J by 1 base, with 9 bases of the junction left unmatched. DNA of the CDR3: TGTGCCAGCAGCCGGCCGAGGGGGCTTGGCACAGATACGCAGTATTTT. Encoded protein: CASSRPRGLGTDTQYF.

The chain recombines TRBV28 with TRBJ1-3; TRBD1 matches 9 bases. The CDR3 sequence is 15 residues long. CDR1 is MDHEN and CDR2 is SYDVKM in the germline V gene. The J segment lost 8 bases and the V segment lost 5 bases, leaving 10 bases of the junction unmatched. The CDR3 region has the DNA TGTGCCAGCAGTGATCGGGACAGGGTGGGGTACACCATATATTTT. It encodes CASSDRDRVGYTIYF.

V and J are TRBV9 and TRBJ1-3; D unclear. The germline V and J ends were trimmed by 2 bases and 0 bases, with 6 bases remaining between them. CDR3 length equals 14 residues. Germline CDR1 is SGDLS and CDR2 is YYNGEE. This CDR3 reads CASSVGSSGNTIYF. The DNA for the CDR3 is TGTGCCAGCAGCGTTGGGAGCTCTGGAAACACCATATATTTT.

The chain carries TRBV15 and TRBJ2-1, with 7 bases identical to TRBD2. The CDR3 sequence is 14 residues long. V lost 3 bases to trimming and J lost 2 bases; unmatched junction nucleotides: 1. Germline CDR1 is LNHNV and CDR2 is YYDKDF (reference sequence). As DNA, the CDR3 is TGTGCCACCAGCAGGGGGGGGGCCTACAATGAGCAGTTCTTC. This codes for CATSRGGAYNEQFF.

The genes are TRBV11-3 and TRBJ2-7, with D perhaps matching TRBD2 (6 bases). The CDR3 spans 14 residues. CDR1 is SGHNT, CDR2 YENEEA, per germline. Deletions cut 5 bases from V and 4 bases from J, with 15 bases between. CDR3 loop: CASSKRAGNYEQYF. The CDR3 region has the DNA TGTGCCAGCAGCAAACGGGCGGGAAATTACGAGCAGTACTTC.

This clone has only a few counts. This rearrangement joins TRBV19 to TRBJ1-5; TRBD1 might be the D (5 bases). The germline V gene encodes CDR1 LNHDA and CDR2 SQIVND (reference sequence). This CDR3 has 13 residues. The V end was cut by 6 bases, the J end by 6 bases, with 12 bases between. CDR3 region: CASRMQGSQPQHF. In DNA, the CDR3 is TGTGCCAGTAGAATGCAGGGATCTCAGCCCCAGCATTTT.

This rearrangement joins TRBV7-9 to TRBJ1-1; D might be TRBD1 (5 bases). Trimming pared 5 bases from V and 0 bases from J, leaving 10 bases between. The length of the CDR3 is 14 residues. Looked up from germline, CDR1 is SEHNR and CDR2 is FQNEAQ (reference sequence). Here the CDR3 DNA reads TGTGCCAGCAGCCGCCGGACACTGAACACTGAAGCTTTCTTT. Its protein is CASSRRTLNTEAFF.

This clone occurred once. The rearrangement links TRBV2 to TRBJ2-3, with TRBD1 as a possible D gene (6 bases). The CDR3 sequence is 12 residues long. Trimming shortened V by 9 bases and J by 5 bases, and 12 bases separated the two germline ends. Per the germline V gene, CDR1 is SNHLY and CDR2 is FYNNEI. The CDR3 region is CASEGTQDTQYF. CDR3 in DNA: TGTGCCAGTGAAGGGACACAAGATACGCAGTATTTT.

The V call is TRBV28, the J call TRBJ1-4; D ambiguous. Germline assignment: CDR1 MDHEN and CDR2 SYDVKM. The V end lost 7 bases, the J end lost 3 bases, and 9 bases lay between the germline ends. This CDR3 is 13 amino acids long. This chain's CDR3 is CASNAGSNEKLFF. CDR3 nucleotide sequence: TGTGCCAGCAACGCGGGGTCTAATGAAAAACTGTTTTTT.

V usage is TRBV7-2 and J usage is TRBJ2-1; a possible D gene is TRBD1 (6 bases). The CDR3 has 14 amino acids. Trimming stripped 1 base from V and 6 bases from J, with 10 bases between. CDR1 is SGHTA and CDR2 is FQGNSA in the germline V gene. The CDR3 DNA reads TGTGCCAGCAGCTTAGACCAGGGGTTCAATGAGCAGTTCTTC. Amino acid sequence: CASSLDQGFNEQFF.

The V gene is TRBV7-3, the J gene TRBJ2-1, with 7 positions matching TRBD2. The CDR3 runs 16 residues. The ends lost 5 bases at V and 5 bases at J; junction bases unmatched: 12. Per germline, CDR1 SGHTA and CDR2 FQGTGA. The CDR3 reads CASSRQRLADHNEQFF. In DNA, the CDR3 is TGTGCCAGCAGCCGGCAACGGCTAGCGGACCACAATGAGCAGTTCTTC.

V usage is TRBV7-8 and J usage is TRBJ2-5; D not certain. This CDR3 is 14 amino acids long. The V end was cut by 2 bases, the J end by 5 bases, with 12 bases between. The germline V gene has CDR1 SGHVS and CDR2 FQNEAQ. The DNA for the CDR3 is TGTGCCAGCAGCTTATTTTCCGTTCGGGAGACCCAGTACTTC. Its protein is CASSLFSVRETQYF.

This chain connects TRBV28 to TRBJ1-3; 7 nucleotides align to TRBD1. The CDR3 length is 15 residues. V shed 7 bases, J shed 1 base, and the junction held 7 bases outside the gene matches. Germline-derived CDR1 and CDR2 are MDHEN and SYDVKM. CDR3: CASNPTGSSGNTIYF. The CDR3 DNA sequence: TGTGCCAGCAACCCGACAGGGTCTTCTGGAAACACCATATATTTT.

This clone was found once. The CDR3 reads CASSFSTDNYGYTF. The DNA of the CDR3 is TGTGCCAGCAGCTTTTCGACAGATAACTATGGCTACACCTTC. The chain is built from TRBV5-6 and TRBJ1-2; weak D call: TRBD1 (5 bases). This CDR3 spans 14 amino acids. Trimming pared 2 bases from V and 1 base from J, leaving 9 bases between. Germline assignment: CDR1 SGHDT and CDR2 YYEEEE.

V usage is TRBV4-3 and J usage is TRBJ1-2, with D unclear. V shed 0 bases and J shed 1 base, with 9 bases lying between them. Germline CDR1 reads LGHNA; CDR2 reads YSLEER. The CDR3 runs to 15 residues. The CDR3 DNA sequence: TGCGCCAGCAGCCAAGATTTTTCGTTTAACTATGGCTACACCTTC. Its protein product is CASSQDFSFNYGYTF.

V gene TRBV19 combines with J gene TRBJ2-5, with TRBD1 matching over 9 bases. The trim removed 6 bases at V and 5 bases at J, leaving 7 bases unmatched. This CDR3 comprises 14 residues. Germline values: CDR1 LNHDA, CDR2 SQIVND (reference sequence). CDR3 in amino acids: CASSRTGVGETQYF. For the CDR3, the DNA is TGTGCCAGTAGCAGGACAGGGGTAGGGGAGACCCAGTACTTC.